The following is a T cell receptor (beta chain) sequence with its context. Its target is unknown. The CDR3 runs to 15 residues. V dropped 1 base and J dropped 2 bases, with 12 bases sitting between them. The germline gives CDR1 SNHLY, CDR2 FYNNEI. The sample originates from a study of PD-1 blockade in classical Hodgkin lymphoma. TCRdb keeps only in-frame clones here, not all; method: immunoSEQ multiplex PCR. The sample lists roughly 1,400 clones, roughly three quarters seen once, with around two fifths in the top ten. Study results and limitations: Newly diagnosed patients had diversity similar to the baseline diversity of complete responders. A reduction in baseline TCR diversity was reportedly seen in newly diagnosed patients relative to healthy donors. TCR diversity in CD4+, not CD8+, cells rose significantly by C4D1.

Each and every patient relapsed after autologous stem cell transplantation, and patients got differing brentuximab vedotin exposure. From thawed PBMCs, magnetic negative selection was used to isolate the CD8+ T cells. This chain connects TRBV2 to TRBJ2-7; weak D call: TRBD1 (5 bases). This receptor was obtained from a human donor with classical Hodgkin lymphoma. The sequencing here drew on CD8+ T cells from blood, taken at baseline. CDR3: CASSEGTPVTYEQYF. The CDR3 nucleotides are TGTGCCAGCAGTGAAGGGACACCAGTAACCTACGAGCAGTACTTC.